The 27 T cell receptor beta chains presented below share a single source sample, sequenced in a study of T cell repertoires in cytomegalovirus infection. TCRdb analysed the reads with MiXCR anew, one entry per CDR3 protein. Of some 700,000 distinct CDR3 sequences in the sample, 35% were seen once. The sample was PBMCs. The receptors were sampled from a human donor in good health (CMV status not recorded). Some clones in this sample may be carry-over from other donors' samples.

The V and J genes are TRBV28 and TRBJ2-1; 9 bases agree with TRBD1. CDR3 length equals 16 residues. The J segment lost 5 bases and the V segment lost 3 bases, leaving 8 bases of the junction unmatched. The germline V gene encodes CDR1 MDHEN and CDR2 SYDVKM. The CDR3 DNA reads TGTGCCAGCAGTTTTTGGGGACAGGGATTTGACAATGAGCAGTTCTTC. This encodes CASSFWGQGFDNEQFF.

This clonotype was recorded a few times. The chain recombines TRBV19 with TRBJ2-1; no firm D call. The germline V gene has CDR1 LNHDA and CDR2 SQIVND (reference sequence). The CDR3 has 13 residues. The V and J ends lost 4 bases and 6 bases respectively, with 10 bases between them. The CDR3 region has the DNA TGTGCCAGTAGTAGACCGGTAAGCAATGAGCAGTTCTTC. It is translated as CASSRPVSNEQFF.

This sequence joins TRBV7-2 and TRBJ2-5, with 10 positions matching TRBD1. J gave up 4 bases and V 4 bases, and 9 bases lay outside the gene matches. The CDR3 covers 16 residues. CDR1 SGHTA and CDR2 FQGNSA come from the germline V gene. This chain's CDR3 is CASSSWDRGRGETQYF. CDR3 bases: TGTGCCAGCAGCTCGTGGGACAGGGGACGGGGAGAGACCCAGTACTTC.

The CDR3 nucleotides read TGCGCCAGCAGGCCCGTAAGCTCCTACAATGAGCAGTTCTTC. Translating it yields CASRPVSSYNEQFF. The chain is built from TRBV4-1 and TRBJ2-1, with D hard to call. The CDR3 totals 14 residues. Trimming cost V 6 bases and J 0 bases, with 9 bases left between them. CDR1 is MGHRA and CDR2 is YSYEKL in the germline V gene.

CDR3: CASSPGGPDEQFF. In nucleotides, the CDR3 is TGTGCCAGCAGTCCGGGAGGGCCCGATGAGCAGTTCTTC. V is TRBV27 and J is TRBJ2-1; 8 bases are a match to TRBD2. Germline CDR1 MNHEY, CDR2 SMNVEV (reference sequence). V dropped 5 bases and J dropped 8; count of bases not matched to a gene: 5. The CDR3 is 13 residues long.

V gene TRBV2 combines with J gene TRBJ2-1, with 10 nucleotides matching TRBD2. Germline lookup yields CDR1 SNHLY and CDR2 FYNNEI. Unmatched junction bases numbered 8, after V lost 8 bases and J lost 4 bases. The CDR3 is made up of 15 amino acids. The CDR3 DNA sequence: TGTGCCAGCGGGAAAACTAGCGGGGAATACAATGAGCAGTTCTTC. Protein sequence: CASGKTSGEYNEQFF.

The sample holds a few counts of this clonotype. This chain connects TRBV24-1 to TRBJ2-2; D gene unclear. This CDR3 comprises 15 residues. Germline values: CDR1 KGHDR, CDR2 SFDVKD. The V gene lost 6 bases and the J gene lost 4 bases, with 14 bases spanning the gap. The CDR3 sequence is CATSKLAGGTGELFF. DNA of the CDR3: TGTGCCACCAGTAAATTGGCTGGCGGCACCGGGGAGCTGTTTTTT.

The rearrangement links TRBV10-3 to TRBJ2-7, with TRBD2 identical over 9 bases. J lost 5 bases, V lost 11 bases, and 10 bases had no gene match. Germline V gene lookup returns CDR1 ENHRY and CDR2 SYGVKD. The CDR3 loop spans 13 amino acids. The CDR3 protein is CAFSGTSSHEQYF. CDR3 DNA sequence: TGTGCCTTCTCCGGGACTAGCAGTCACGAGCAGTACTTC.

This clonotype was recorded a few times. The chain has TRBV7-9 and TRBJ2-3; TRBD2 aligns across 7 bases. This CDR3 has 16 amino acids. In germline, CDR1 is SEHNR, CDR2 FQNEAQ (reference sequence). The trim removed 5 bases at V and 3 bases at J, leaving 11 bases unmatched. The CDR3 bases are TGTGCCAGCAGCCCGCGCGGGCTAGCGGCGACAGATACGCAGTATTTT. The encoded protein is CASSPRGLAATDTQYF.

The genes are TRBV29-1 and TRBJ1-2; D remains ambiguous. In germline, CDR1 is SQVTM, CDR2 ANQGSEA. V was shortened by 3 bases and J by 4 bases, with 18 bases between the two germline ends. The CDR3 consists of 15 residues. CDR3 DNA: TGCAGCGTTGATGGAGGCCCCGGACGGATCTATGGCTACACCTTC. This translates into CSVDGGPGRIYGYTF.

A few counts support this clonotype. The V call is TRBV12-3 or TRBV12-4, the J call TRBJ1-5; 9 bases line up with TRBD1. The length of the CDR3 is 14 residues. The trim removed 1 base at V and 6 bases at J, leaving 1 base unmatched. The CDR3 here is CASSLGTGAQPQHF. CDR3 bases: TGTGCCAGCAGTTTAGGGACAGGGGCTCAGCCCCAGCATTTT.

This clonotype turned up a few times. This chain connects TRBV11-2 to TRBJ2-7, with 12 bases lining up with TRBD2. The CDR3 contains 17 residues. The V gene's germline CDR1 is SGHAT and CDR2 FQNNGV. V gave up 0 bases and J gave up 7 bases; unmatched junction bases: 10. Here the CDR3 reads CASSLEPSGRASSEQYF. CDR3 in DNA: TGTGCCAGCAGCTTAGAGCCTAGCGGGAGGGCCTCGAGTGAGCAGTACTTC.

This rearrangement joins TRBV6-1 to TRBJ1-1; a weak D match, TRBD1 (5 bases). Germline V gives CDR1 MNHNS, CDR2 SASEGT. The CDR3 is 13 residues long. Trimming pared 7 bases from V and 2 bases from J, leaving 11 bases between. CDR3 amino acids: CASKDRPNTEAFF. In DNA, the CDR3 is TGTGCCAGCAAAGACAGACCAAACACTGAAGCTTTCTTT.

V is TRBV5-8 and J is TRBJ2-1; 15 positions match TRBD2. The CDR3 length is 14 residues. Germline V CDR1 and CDR2: SGHTS, YDEGEE. The ends lost 8 bases at V and 6 bases at J; junction bases unmatched: 3. The CDR3 DNA reads TGTGCCAGGGGACTAGCGGGAGGAGCCAATGAGCAGTTCTTC. Protein product: CARGLAGGANEQFF.

The V call is TRBV7-8, the J call TRBJ1-5; 9 bases fit TRBD1. The CDR3 runs 15 residues. Trimming removed 2 bases from V and 7 bases from J; junction bases left unmatched: 6. In germline, CDR1 is SGHVS, CDR2 FQNEAQ. The CDR3 nucleotides are TGTGCCAGCAGCTTAAAGGACAGGGGTGAACAGCCCCAGCATTTT. Encoded protein: CASSLKDRGEQPQHF.

This clonotype was counted once. This likely comes from a read error, as the CDR3 has no conserved phenylalanine or tryptophan at its end. The chain joins TRBV7-6 to TRBJ1-4, with D maybe TRBD1 (5 bases). From germline, CDR1 is SGHVS and CDR2 FNYEAQ. The ends were cut back, 0 bases at V and 7 bases at J, with 15 bases in the middle. The CDR3 sequence is 16 residues long. CDR3 nucleotide sequence: TGTGCCAGCAGCTTAGCGACGGGGGTTCCGGGTGAAAAACTGTTTTTG. Its protein is CASSLATGVPGEKLFL.

The J gene is TRBJ1-2, the V gene TRBV7-8; maybe TRBD1 (6 bases). Per germline, CDR1 SGHVS and CDR2 FQNEAQ. The CDR3 loop spans 15 amino acids. V was shortened by 1 base and J by 5 bases, with 14 bases between the two germline ends. The chain's CDR3 is CASSLEGLGGYGYTF. For the CDR3, the DNA is TGTGCCAGCAGCTTAGAGGGGCTAGGGGGGTATGGCTACACCTTC.

CDR3: CASSPLQGRAFF. CDR3 nucleotide sequence: TGTGCCAGCTCACCCCTACAGGGTAGGGCTTTCTTT. The chain uses TRBV18 and TRBJ1-1, with D possibly TRBD1 on 6 matching bases. Germline V gene data show CDR1 as KGHSH and CDR2 as LQKENI. The CDR3 is 12 residues long. V was pared by 3 bases and J by 11 bases, with 13 bases between.

In this sample, this clonotype turned up many times. The V gene is TRBV7-3, the J gene TRBJ2-7, with a tentative D call TRBD2 (5 bases). V lost 2 bases and J lost 0, with 11 bases in between. Per the germline V gene, CDR1 is SGHTA and CDR2 is FQGTGA. The CDR3 sequence is 15 residues long. The CDR3 region has the DNA TGTGCCAGCAGCTTACGGGGATCGGACTCCTACGAGCAGTACTTC. As protein: CASSLRGSDSYEQYF.

This clonotype was recorded a few times. The CDR3 DNA reads as TGTGCCAGCAGCTTAGTCCCCCGGGCTGCTAACACTGAAGCTTTCTTT. Translated: CASSLVPRAANTEAFF. The chain is built from TRBV11-2 and TRBJ1-1, with no clear D. The CDR3 sequence is 16 residues long. Germline-derived CDR1 and CDR2 are SGHAT and FQNNGV. V shed 1 base and J shed 2 bases, with 14 bases lying between them.

This clonotype was counted only a few times. CDR3: CASSYLPTGSYGYTF. The DNA for the CDR3 is TGTGCCAGCAGTTACTTACCGACAGGCAGCTATGGCTACACCTTC. The chain combines TRBV6-5 with TRBJ1-2; D might be TRBD1 (6 bases). Per the germline V gene, CDR1 is MNHEY and CDR2 is SVGAGI. The CDR3 loop spans 15 amino acids. Between the trimmed V and J ends, which lost 1 base and 4 bases, there was a span of 13 bases.

The sample holds a few counts of this clonotype. This chain joins TRBV7-9 and TRBJ1-1; 7 bases align to TRBD1. With 4 bases clipped from V and 0 bases from J, the junction kept 5 bases outside the gene matches. CDR3 length equals 15 residues. CDR1 is SEHNR and CDR2 is FQNEAQ in the germline V gene (reference sequence). The CDR3 bases are TGTGCCAGCAGCTACCCGGGACAGATGAACACTGAAGCTTTCTTT. Translated, it gives CASSYPGQMNTEAFF. The variable domain in full, completed from reference TRBV7-9 and TRBJ1-1, reads DTGVSQNPRHKITKRGQNVTFRCDPISEHNRLYWYRQTLGQGPEFLTYFQNEAQLEKSRLLSDRFSAERPKGSFSTLEIQRTEQGDSAMYLCASSYPGQMNTEAFFGQGTRLTVV.

The CDR3 loop reads CASSYLGQGAHEQYF. CDR3 bases: TGTGCCAGCAGTTACTTGGGACAGGGTGCACACGAGCAGTACTTC. The V gene is TRBV6-8, the J gene TRBJ2-7; TRBD1 agrees at 9 bases. Trimming removed 1 base from V and 5 bases from J; junction bases left unmatched: 6. The CDR3 length is 15 residues. Germline CDR1 is MNHGY and CDR2 is SAAAGT.

The gene calls are TRBV12-3 or TRBV12-4 and TRBJ2-7; 10 bases are shared with TRBD2. V gave up 6 bases and J gave up 7 bases; unmatched junction bases: 15. The CDR3 length is 16 residues. The CDR3 bases are TGTGCCAGCAGCCCGGGAAAAGCGGGGGGGCCCGAGGAGCAGTACTTC. Translated, it gives CASSPGKAGGPEEQYF.

This clonotype was counted between two and nine times. V and J are TRBV7-3 and TRBJ2-3; 13 bases are shared with TRBD2. CDR3 length: 16 residues. With 5 bases clipped from V and 5 bases from J, the junction kept 7 bases outside the gene matches. Germline assignment: CDR1 SGHTA and CDR2 FQGTGA. Here the CDR3 DNA reads TGTGCCAGCAGCACCCGACTAGCGGGGGGCAAAGATACGCAGTATTTT. Encoded protein: CASSTRLAGGKDTQYF.

V gene TRBV24-1 combines with J gene TRBJ2-7, with D tentatively TRBD2 (5 bases). The CDR3 is made up of 13 amino acids. Germline CDR1 is KGHDR and CDR2 is SFDVKD. V dropped 4 bases and J dropped 6 bases, with 12 bases sitting between them. The CDR3 reads CATSDPGVGEQYF. The CDR3 DNA is TGTGCCACCAGTGACCCCGGGGTAGGCGAGCAGTACTTC.

J is TRBJ2-1 and V is TRBV7-2, with 9 bases identical to TRBD2. Germline assignment: CDR1 SGHTA and CDR2 FQGNSA. This CDR3 contains 16 residues. The J segment lost 5 bases and the V segment lost 1 base, leaving 6 bases of the junction unmatched. The chain's CDR3 is CASSLVSSGGNNEQFF. CDR3 DNA sequence: TGTGCCAGCAGCTTAGTTTCGAGCGGGGGGAACAATGAGCAGTTCTTC.